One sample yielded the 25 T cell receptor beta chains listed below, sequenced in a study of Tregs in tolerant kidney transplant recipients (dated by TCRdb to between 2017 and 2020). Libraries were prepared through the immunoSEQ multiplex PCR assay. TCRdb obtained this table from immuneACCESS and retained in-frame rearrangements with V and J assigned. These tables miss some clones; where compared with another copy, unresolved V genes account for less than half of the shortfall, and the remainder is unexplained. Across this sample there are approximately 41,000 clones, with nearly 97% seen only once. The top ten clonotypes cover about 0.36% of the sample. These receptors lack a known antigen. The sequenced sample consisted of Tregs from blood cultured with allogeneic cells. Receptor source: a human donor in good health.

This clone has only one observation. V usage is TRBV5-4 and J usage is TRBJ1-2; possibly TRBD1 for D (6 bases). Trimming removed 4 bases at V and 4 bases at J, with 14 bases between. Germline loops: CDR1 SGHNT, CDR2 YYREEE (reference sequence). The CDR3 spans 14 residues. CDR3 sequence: CASSISRGLYGYTF. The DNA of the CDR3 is TGTGCCAGCAGCATCTCCAGGGGTCTCTATGGCTACACCTTC.

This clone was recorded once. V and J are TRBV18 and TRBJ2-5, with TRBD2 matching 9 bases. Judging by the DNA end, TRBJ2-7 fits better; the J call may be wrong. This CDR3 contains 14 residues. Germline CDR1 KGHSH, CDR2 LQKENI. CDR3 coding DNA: TGTGCCAGCTCACGACTAGCGGACTCCTACGAGCAGTACTTC. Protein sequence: CASSRLADSYEQYF.

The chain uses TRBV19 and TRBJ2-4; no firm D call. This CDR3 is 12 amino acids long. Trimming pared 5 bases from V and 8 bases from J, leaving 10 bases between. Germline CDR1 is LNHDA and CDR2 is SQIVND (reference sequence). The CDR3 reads CASSSVGDIQYF. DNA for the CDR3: TGTGCCAGTAGTTCGGTTGGGGACATTCAGTACTTC.

CDR3 amino acids: CASSIERTSGNNEQFF. Written as DNA, the CDR3 is TGTGCCAGTAGTATAGAGAGGACTAGCGGAAACAATGAGCAGTTCTTC. The rearrangement joins TRBV19 to TRBJ2-1; 10 bases align to TRBD2. J was trimmed by 5 bases and V by 0 bases; bases with no gene match: 4. Germline lookup yields CDR1 LNHDA and CDR2 SQIVND (reference sequence). The CDR3 extends over 16 amino acids.

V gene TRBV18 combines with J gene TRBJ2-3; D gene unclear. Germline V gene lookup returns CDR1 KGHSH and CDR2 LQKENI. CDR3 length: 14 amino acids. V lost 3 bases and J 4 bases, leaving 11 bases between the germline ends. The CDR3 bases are TGTGCCAGCTCACCTAGCCTAGTGGCAGATACGCAGTATTTT. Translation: CASSPSLVADTQYF.

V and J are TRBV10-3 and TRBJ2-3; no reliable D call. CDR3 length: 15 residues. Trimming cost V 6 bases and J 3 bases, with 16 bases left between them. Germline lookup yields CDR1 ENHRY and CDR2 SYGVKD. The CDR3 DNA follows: TGTGCCATCAGGAAGTCCGATGTGAGGACAGATACGCAGTATTTT. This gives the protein CAIRKSDVRTDTQYF.

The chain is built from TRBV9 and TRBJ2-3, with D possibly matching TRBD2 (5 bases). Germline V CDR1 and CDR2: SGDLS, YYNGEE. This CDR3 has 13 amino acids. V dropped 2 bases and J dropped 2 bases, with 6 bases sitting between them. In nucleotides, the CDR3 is TGTGCCAGCAGCGTTGACTACACAGATACGCAGTATTTT. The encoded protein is CASSVDYTDTQYF.

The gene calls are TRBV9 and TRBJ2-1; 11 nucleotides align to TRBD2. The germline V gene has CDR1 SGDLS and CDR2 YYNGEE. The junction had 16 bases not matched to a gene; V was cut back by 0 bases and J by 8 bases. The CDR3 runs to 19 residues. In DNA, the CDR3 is TGTGCCAGCAGCGTAGCGTGGTCTGTAGCGGGAGGGAGGACGGATGAGCAGTTCTTC. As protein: CASSVAWSVAGGRTDEQFF.

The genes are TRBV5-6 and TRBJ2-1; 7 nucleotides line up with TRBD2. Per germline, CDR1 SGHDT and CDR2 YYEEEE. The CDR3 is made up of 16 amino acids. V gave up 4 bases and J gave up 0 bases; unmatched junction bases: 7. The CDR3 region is CASSPGLTSSYNEQFF. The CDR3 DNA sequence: TGTGCCAGCAGCCCGGGACTAACGAGCTCCTACAATGAGCAGTTCTTC.

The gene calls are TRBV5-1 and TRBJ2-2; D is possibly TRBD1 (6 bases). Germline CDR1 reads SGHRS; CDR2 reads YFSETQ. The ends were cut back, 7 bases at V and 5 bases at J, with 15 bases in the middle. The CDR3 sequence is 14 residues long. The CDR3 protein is CASRTQGWTGELFF. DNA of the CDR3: TGCGCCAGCCGAACTCAGGGGTGGACCGGGGAGCTGTTTTTT.

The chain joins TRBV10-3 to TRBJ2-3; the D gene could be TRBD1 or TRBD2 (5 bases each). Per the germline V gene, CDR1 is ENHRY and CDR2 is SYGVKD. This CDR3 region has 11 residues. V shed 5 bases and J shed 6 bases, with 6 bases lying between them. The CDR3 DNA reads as TGTGCCATCAGTTGGGGGGATACGCAGTATTTT. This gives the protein CAISWGDTQYF.

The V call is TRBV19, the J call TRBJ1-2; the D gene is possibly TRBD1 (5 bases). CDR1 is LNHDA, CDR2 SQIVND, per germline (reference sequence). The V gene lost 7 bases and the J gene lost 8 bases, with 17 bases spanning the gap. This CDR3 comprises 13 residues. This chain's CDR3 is CASMYTGVRGYTF. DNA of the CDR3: TGTGCCAGTATGTATACGGGGGTGAGAGGCTACACCTTC.

CDR3 in amino acids: CASSGLAGGLAQYF. Here the CDR3 DNA reads TGTGCCAGCAGCGGGCTAGCGGGTGGTCTGGCCCAGTACTTC. The chain links TRBV7-2 to TRBJ2-5, with TRBD2 matching 8 bases. CDR1 and CDR2 (germline): SGHTA, FQGNSA. V shed 5 bases and J 9 bases; nucleotides not matched to a gene: 11. CDR3 length: 14 residues.

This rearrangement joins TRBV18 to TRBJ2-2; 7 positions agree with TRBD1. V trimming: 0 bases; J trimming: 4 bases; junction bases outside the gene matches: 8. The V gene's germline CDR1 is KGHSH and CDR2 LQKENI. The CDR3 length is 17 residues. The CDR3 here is CASSPPRGGGGTGELFF. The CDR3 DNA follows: TGTGCCAGCTCACCACCAAGAGGGGGCGGTGGCACCGGGGAGCTGTTTTTT.

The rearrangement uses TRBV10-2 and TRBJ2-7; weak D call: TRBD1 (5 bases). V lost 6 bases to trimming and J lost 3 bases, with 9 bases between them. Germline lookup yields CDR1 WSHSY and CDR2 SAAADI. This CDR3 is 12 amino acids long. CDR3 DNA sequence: TGCGCCAGCAGGAAGGGGATCTACGAGCAGTACTTC. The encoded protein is CASRKGIYEQYF.

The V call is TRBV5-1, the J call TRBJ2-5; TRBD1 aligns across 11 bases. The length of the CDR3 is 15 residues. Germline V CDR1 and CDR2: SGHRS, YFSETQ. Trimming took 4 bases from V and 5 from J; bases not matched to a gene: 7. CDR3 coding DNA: TGCGCCAGCAGCATAGGACAGGGGGCAATTGAGACCCAGTACTTC. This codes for CASSIGQGAIETQYF.

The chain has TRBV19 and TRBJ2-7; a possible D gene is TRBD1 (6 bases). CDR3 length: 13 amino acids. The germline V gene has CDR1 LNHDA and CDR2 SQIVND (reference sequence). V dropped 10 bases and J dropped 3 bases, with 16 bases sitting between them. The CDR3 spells CATKDRHDYEQYF. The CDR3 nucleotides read TGTGCCACTAAGGACAGACACGACTACGAGCAGTACTTC.

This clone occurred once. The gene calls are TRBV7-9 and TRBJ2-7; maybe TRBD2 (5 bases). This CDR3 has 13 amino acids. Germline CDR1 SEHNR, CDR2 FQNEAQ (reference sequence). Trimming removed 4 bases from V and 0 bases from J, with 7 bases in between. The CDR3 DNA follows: TGTGCCAGCAGCTCCGGGATCTCCTACGAGCAGTACTTC. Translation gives CASSSGISYEQYF.

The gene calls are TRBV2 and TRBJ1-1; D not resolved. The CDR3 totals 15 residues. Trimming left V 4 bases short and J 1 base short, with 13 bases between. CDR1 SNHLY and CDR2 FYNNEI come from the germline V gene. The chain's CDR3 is CASSVSTGWNTEAFF. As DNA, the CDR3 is TGTGCCAGCAGTGTATCGACGGGATGGAACACTGAAGCTTTCTTT.

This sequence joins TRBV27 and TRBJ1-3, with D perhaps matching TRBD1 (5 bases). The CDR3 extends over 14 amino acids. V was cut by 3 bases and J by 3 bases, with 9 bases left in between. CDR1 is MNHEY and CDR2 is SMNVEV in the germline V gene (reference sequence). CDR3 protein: CASSFVGVGNTIYF. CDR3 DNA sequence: TGTGCCAGCAGTTTTGTAGGGGTTGGAAACACCATATATTTT.

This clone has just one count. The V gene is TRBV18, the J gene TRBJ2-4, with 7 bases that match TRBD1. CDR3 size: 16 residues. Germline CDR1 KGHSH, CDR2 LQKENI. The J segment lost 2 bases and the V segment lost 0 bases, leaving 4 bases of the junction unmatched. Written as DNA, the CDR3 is TGTGCCAGCTCACCACCAAGGGGGCAGACCAAAAACATTCAGTACTTC. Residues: CASSPPRGQTKNIQYF.

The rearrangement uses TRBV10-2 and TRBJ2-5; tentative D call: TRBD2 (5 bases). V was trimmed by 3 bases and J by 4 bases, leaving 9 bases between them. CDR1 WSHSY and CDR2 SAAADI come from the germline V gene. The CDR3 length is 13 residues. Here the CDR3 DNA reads TGCGCCAGCAGTGAAACACGGGGAGAGACCCAGTACTTC. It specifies CASSETRGETQYF.

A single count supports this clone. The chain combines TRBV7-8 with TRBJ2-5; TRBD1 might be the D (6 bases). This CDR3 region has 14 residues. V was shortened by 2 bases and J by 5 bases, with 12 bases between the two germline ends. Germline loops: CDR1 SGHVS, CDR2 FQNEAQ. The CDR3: CASSLWGLGETQYF. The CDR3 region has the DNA TGTGCCAGCAGCTTATGGGGGCTTGGGGAGACCCAGTACTTC.

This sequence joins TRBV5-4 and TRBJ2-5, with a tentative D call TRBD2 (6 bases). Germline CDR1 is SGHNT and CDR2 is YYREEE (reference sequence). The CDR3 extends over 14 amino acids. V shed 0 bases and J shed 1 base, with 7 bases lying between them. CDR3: CASSLGGTQETQYF. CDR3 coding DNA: TGTGCCAGCAGCTTGGGCGGGACCCAAGAGACCCAGTACTTC.

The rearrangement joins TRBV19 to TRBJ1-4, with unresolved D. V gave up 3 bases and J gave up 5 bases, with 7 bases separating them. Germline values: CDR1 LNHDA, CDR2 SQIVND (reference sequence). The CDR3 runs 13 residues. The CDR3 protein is CASSIVRNEKLFF. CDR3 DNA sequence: TGTGCCAGTAGTATTGTGAGGAATGAAAAACTGTTTTTT. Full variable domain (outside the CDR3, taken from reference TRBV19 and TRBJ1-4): DGGITQSPKYLFRKEGQNVTLSCEQNLNHDAMYWYRQDPGQGLRLIYYSQIVNDFQKGDIAEGYSVSREKKESFPLTVTSAQKNPTAFYLCASSIVRNEKLFFGSGTQLSVL.